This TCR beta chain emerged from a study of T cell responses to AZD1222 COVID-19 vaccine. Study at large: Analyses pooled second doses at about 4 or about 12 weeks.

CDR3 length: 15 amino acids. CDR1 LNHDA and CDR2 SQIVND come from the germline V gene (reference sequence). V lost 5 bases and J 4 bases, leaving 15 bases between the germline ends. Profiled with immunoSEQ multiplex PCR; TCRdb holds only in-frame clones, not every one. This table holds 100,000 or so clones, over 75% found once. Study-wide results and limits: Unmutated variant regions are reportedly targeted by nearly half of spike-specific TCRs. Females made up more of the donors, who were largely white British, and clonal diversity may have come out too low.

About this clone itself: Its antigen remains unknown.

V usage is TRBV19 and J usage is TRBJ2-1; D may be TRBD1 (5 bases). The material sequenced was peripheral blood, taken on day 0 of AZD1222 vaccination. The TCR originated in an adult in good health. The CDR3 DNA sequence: TGTGCCAGTAGTCCCCAGGGTCAAGGTTACAATGAGCAGTTCTTC. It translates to CASSPQGQGYNEQFF.